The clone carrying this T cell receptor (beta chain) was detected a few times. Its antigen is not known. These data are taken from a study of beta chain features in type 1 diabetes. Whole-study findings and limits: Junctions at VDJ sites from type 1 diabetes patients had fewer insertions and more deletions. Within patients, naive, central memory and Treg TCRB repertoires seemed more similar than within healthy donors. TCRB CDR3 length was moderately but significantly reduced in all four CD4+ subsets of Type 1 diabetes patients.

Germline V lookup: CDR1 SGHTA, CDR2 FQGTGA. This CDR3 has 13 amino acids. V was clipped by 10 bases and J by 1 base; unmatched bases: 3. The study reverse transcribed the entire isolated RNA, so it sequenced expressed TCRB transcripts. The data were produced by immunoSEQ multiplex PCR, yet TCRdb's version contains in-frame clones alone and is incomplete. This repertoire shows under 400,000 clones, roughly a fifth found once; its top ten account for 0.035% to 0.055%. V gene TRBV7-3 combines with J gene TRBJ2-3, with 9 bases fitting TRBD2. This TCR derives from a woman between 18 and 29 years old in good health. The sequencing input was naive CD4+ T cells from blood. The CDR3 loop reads CATPSGGTDTQYF. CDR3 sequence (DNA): TGTGCCACCCCTAGCGGGGGCACAGATACGCAGTATTTT.